One sample yielded the 11 T cell receptor beta chains listed below, sequenced in a study of cytomegalovirus exposure and HLA in healthy donors. Amplification used 60 Vbeta primers and 13 Jbeta primers. Profiling relied on immunoSEQ multiplex PCR, and the TCRdb table lists in-frame clones only, not all of them. The data show 130,000 to 150,000 clones, with 65% to 80% seen just once and over 1% held by the top ten. The sequenced sample consisted of PBMCs. Receptors were obtained from a male donor in good health and CMV-seropositive.

The chain couples TRBV5-1 to TRBJ2-1, with 8 bases lining up with TRBD2. Germline loops: CDR1 SGHRS, CDR2 YFSETQ. V trimming: 0 bases; J trimming: 3 bases; junction bases outside the gene matches: 5. The CDR3 totals 16 residues. Here the CDR3 reads CASSLGLAPSYNEQFF. The CDR3, as DNA: TGCGCCAGCAGCTTGGGACTAGCGCCCAGCTACAATGAGCAGTTCTTC.

The V call is TRBV4-2, the J call TRBJ2-7, with a tentative D call TRBD1 (5 bases). The CDR3 is 14 residues long. Germline lookup yields CDR1 LGHNA and CDR2 YNFKEQ. The germline V and J ends were trimmed by 1 base and 3 bases, with 10 bases remaining between them. Here the CDR3 DNA reads TGTGCCAGCAGCCAAGGGGGCGCGAACTACGAGCAGTACTTC. Its translation is CASSQGGANYEQYF.

The chain couples TRBV7-8 to TRBJ1-4; TRBD1 might be the D (6 bases). Germline V gene data show CDR1 as SGHVS and CDR2 as FQNEAQ. The CDR3 is 14 amino acids. V lost 5 bases, J lost 7 bases, and 14 bases lay in between. The CDR3 spells CASSPQGPSEKLFF. In DNA form, the CDR3 reads TGTGCCAGCAGCCCACAGGGCCCTAGTGAAAAACTGTTTTTT. Looking up the rest from reference TRBV7-8 and TRBJ1-4 gives the full variable domain: GAGVSQSPRYKVAKRGQDVALRCDPISGHVSLFWYQQALGQGPEFLTYFQNEAQLDKSGLPSDRFFAERPEGSVSTLKIQRTQQEDSAVYLCASSPQGPSEKLFFGSGTQLSVL.

This CDR3 reads CASSPPAGYNEQFF. The CDR3 nucleotides are TGTGCCAGCAGTCCGCCCGCAGGGTACAATGAGCAGTTCTTC. The chain employs TRBV27 and TRBJ2-1, with a tentative D call TRBD1 (5 bases). CDR3 size: 14 residues. The germline V gene encodes CDR1 MNHEY and CDR2 SMNVEV (reference sequence). Trimming pared 5 bases from V and 4 bases from J, leaving 12 bases between.

The chain has TRBV5-1 and TRBJ2-5; possible D gene TRBD2, 5 bases. V was clipped by 1 base and J by 5 bases, with 9 bases between them. This CDR3 spans 13 amino acids. Germline V gives CDR1 SGHRS, CDR2 YFSETQ. The CDR3 spells CASSLRPGETQYF. For the CDR3, the DNA is TGCGCCAGCAGCTTGCGGCCGGGGGAGACCCAGTACTTC.

This chain connects TRBV28 to TRBJ2-7; D not certain. The V gene lost 5 bases and the J gene lost 0 bases, with 14 bases spanning the gap. Per germline, CDR1 MDHEN and CDR2 SYDVKM. The CDR3 extends over 15 amino acids. CDR3 in amino acids: CASSPLTMSSYEQYF. The CDR3 DNA sequence: TGTGCCAGCAGTCCCCTGACAATGAGCTCCTACGAGCAGTACTTC.

The chain joins TRBV5-8 to TRBJ2-7; 16 nucleotides align to TRBD2. Trimming removed 4 bases from V and 4 bases from J; junction bases left unmatched: 8. Germline CDR1 SGHTS, CDR2 YDEGEE. The CDR3 runs to 17 residues. CDR3 loop: CASSPFGTSGGGYEQYF. CDR3 sequence (DNA): TGTGCCAGCAGCCCGTTTGGGACTAGCGGGGGGGGATACGAGCAGTACTTC.

This clone was seen a handful of times. This chain links TRBV6-1 with TRBJ1-2; TRBD1 might be the D (5 bases). The V end lost 1 base, the J end lost 3 bases, and 6 bases lay between the germline ends. The CDR3 sequence is 13 residues long. Germline-derived CDR1 and CDR2 are MNHNS and SASEGT. In DNA form, the CDR3 reads TGTGCCAGCAGTGAAGGGGGCTACTATGGCTACACCTTC. It is translated as CASSEGGYYGYTF.

V usage is TRBV5-1 and J usage is TRBJ2-1; 7 bases fit TRBD2. The CDR3 runs to 17 residues. V was pared by 3 bases and J by 1 base, with 10 bases of the junction left unmatched. Germline CDR1 reads SGHRS; CDR2 reads YFSETQ. In nucleotides, the CDR3 is TGCGCCAGCAGCTGGACGTCGACTAGCTCGTCCTACAATGAGCAGTTCTTC. Its translation: CASSWTSTSSSYNEQFF.

V gene TRBV5-1 combines with J gene TRBJ1-2; D is possibly TRBD1 (6 bases). The CDR3 spans 16 residues. The ends were cut back, 2 bases at V and 0 bases at J, with 14 bases in the middle. Germline loops: CDR1 SGHRS, CDR2 YFSETQ. The chain's CDR3 is CASSFGGGASNYGYTF. The CDR3 region has the DNA TGCGCCAGCAGCTTTGGCGGGGGGGCTTCTAACTATGGCTACACCTTC.

The rearrangement joins TRBV5-1 to TRBJ2-1; tentatively, D is TRBD1 (6 bases). The ends were cut back, 1 base at V and 5 bases at J, with 10 bases in the middle. The CDR3 length is 14 residues. From germline, CDR1 is SGHRS and CDR2 YFSETQ. The DNA for the CDR3 is TGCGCCAGCAGCTTGTCAGGGGTCGACAATGAGCAGTTCTTC. It is translated as CASSLSGVDNEQFF.